The entry that follows covers one T cell receptor (beta chain) sequence. No antigen is known for it. The V and J ends lost 1 base and 3 bases, in that order; junction bases with no gene match: 8. The CDR3 is 16 residues long. Germline CDR1 and CDR2: SGDLS and YYNGEE. This specimen belongs to a study of T cell responses to AZD1222 COVID-19 vaccine. Study-level points and caveats: Along spike, vaccine-associated CD4 TCRs were found throughout, with dominance at 160-218 and 743-854. Just five to seven AZD1222 recipients tested seropositive at baseline. Clonal diversity may have been underestimated, and the donors were mostly white British, with more females than males. After two AZD1222 doses, spike-specific TCR breadth and depth rose versus day 0.

Generated by immunoSEQ multiplex PCR, the TCRdb table keeps only in-frame clones and is missing some. This table has about 190,000 clones, about nine tenths appearing once. The chain carries TRBV9 and TRBJ2-3; 7 bases are shared with TRBD1. This TCR derives from an adult in good health. The input for sequencing was peripheral blood, taken on day 0 of AZD1222 vaccination. As DNA, the CDR3 is TGTGCCAGCAGCGTACGAGAGGGGGCCCGGACAGATACGCAGTATTTT. Translation: CASSVREGARTDTQYF.